These 13 T cell receptor beta chains were sequenced from one sample in a study of blood T cell repertoires in COVID-19. Some clones are missing from TCRdb's copy, which holds only in-frame ones; the method was immunoSEQ multiplex PCR. The data hold 250,000 to 300,000 clones, with 80% to 90% observed a single time. Sequenced material: peripheral blood. These receptors originate from a woman aged 70-85 years with COVID-19, enrolled during active disease.

The chain links TRBV5-1 to TRBJ1-4; tentatively, D is TRBD1 (5 bases). Germline-derived CDR1 and CDR2 are SGHRS and YFSETQ. V gave up 5 bases and J gave up 3 bases, with 14 bases separating them. There are 15 residues in the CDR3. The chain's CDR3 is CASRQSGMPNEKLFF. Written as DNA, the CDR3 is TGCGCCAGCAGACAATCAGGGATGCCTAATGAAAAACTGTTTTTT.

The chain joins TRBV24-1 to TRBJ2-2, with 7 bases aligning to TRBD1. The CDR3 loop spans 16 amino acids. Germline values: CDR1 KGHDR, CDR2 SFDVKD. The V segment lost 3 bases and the J segment 4 bases; nucleotides outside the gene matches: 7. The CDR3 DNA is TGTGCCACCAGTGATCCTCTCAGGGGGAGCACCGGGGAGCTGTTTTTT. Encoded protein: CATSDPLRGSTGELFF.

The chain is built from TRBV9 and TRBJ1-5; D unresolved. This CDR3 is 14 amino acids long. Germline CDR1 reads SGDLS; CDR2 reads YYNGEE. V lost 4 bases to trimming and J lost 3 bases, with 11 bases between them. Here the CDR3 DNA reads TGTGCCAGCAGCCCCAGCGAGATCAATCAGCCCCAGCATTTT. It yields the protein CASSPSEINQPQHF.

This CDR3 is CASRAPQGGGYTF. CDR3 coding DNA: TGTGCCAGCAGGGCTCCACAGGGCGGAGGCTACACCTTC. The chain combines TRBV28 with TRBJ1-2, with D tentatively TRBD1 (6 bases). From germline, CDR1 is MDHEN and CDR2 SYDVKM. V gave up 6 bases and J gave up 8 bases, with 16 bases separating them. The length of the CDR3 is 13 residues.

The chain carries TRBV5-4 and TRBJ1-1; D is ambiguous. From germline, CDR1 is SGHNT and CDR2 YYREEE (reference sequence). This CDR3 has 13 residues. V was trimmed by 0 bases and J by 7 bases, leaving 10 bases between them. The CDR3 DNA reads as TGTGCCAGCAGCTTGGACGGGGTTTATGAAGCTTTCTTT. This encodes CASSLDGVYEAFF.

V is TRBV10-3 and J is TRBJ2-7, with 7 bases lining up with TRBD1. V was clipped by 6 bases and J by 7 bases; unmatched bases: 6. This CDR3 has 12 amino acids. Germline V CDR1 and CDR2: ENHRY, SYGVKD. This CDR3 reads CAISPGQREQYF. The CDR3 DNA sequence: TGTGCCATCAGCCCGGGACAGAGAGAGCAGTACTTC.

The chain joins TRBV7-8 to TRBJ1-5; D is uncertain. V was shortened by 0 bases and J by 6 bases, with 15 bases between the two germline ends. There are 16 residues in the CDR3. Germline V lookup: CDR1 SGHVS, CDR2 FQNEAQ. CDR3 sequence: CASSLARSYRSQPQHF. The CDR3 nucleotides are TGTGCCAGCAGCTTAGCTAGGTCATATCGGAGTCAGCCCCAGCATTTT.

The rearrangement links TRBV10-3 to TRBJ1-1; 9 positions match TRBD1. The J segment lost 2 bases and the V segment lost 6 bases, leaving 4 bases of the junction unmatched. The germline V gene encodes CDR1 ENHRY and CDR2 SYGVKD. The CDR3 spans 14 residues. Here the CDR3 reads CAISLQGANTEAFF. The CDR3 DNA reads as TGTGCCATCAGCCTACAGGGGGCCAACACTGAAGCTTTCTTT.

The table lists this clone with a few counts. This chain joins TRBV27 and TRBJ2-7; 8 bases line up with TRBD1. The V gene end was trimmed by 5 bases and the J gene end by 5 bases; junction bases not matched to a gene: 14. This CDR3 has 16 amino acids. Germline-derived CDR1 and CDR2 are MNHEY and SMNVEV (reference sequence). CDR3 region: CASSLERGQGAHEQYF. DNA for the CDR3: TGTGCCAGCAGTCTCGAAAGGGGCCAGGGGGCCCACGAGCAGTACTTC.

This clone has a handful of counts. This rearrangement joins TRBV2 to TRBJ1-5; the D is unclear. This CDR3 contains 15 residues. Trimming left V 1 base short and J 5 bases short, with 12 bases between. Germline V gene sequence: CDR1 SNHLY, CDR2 FYNNEI. As DNA, the CDR3 is TGTGCCAGCAGTGAAGGAGGAAAATATTATCAGCCCCAGCATTTT. This translates into CASSEGGKYYQPQHF.

The V call is TRBV11-2, the J call TRBJ1-4; D unclear. The length of the CDR3 is 14 residues. V lost 1 base to trimming and J lost 2 bases, with 5 bases between them. Germline loops: CDR1 SGHAT, CDR2 FQNNGV. The CDR3 sequence: CASSLGRTNEKLFF. The CDR3 DNA is TGTGCCAGCAGCTTAGGGCGGACTAATGAAAAACTGTTTTTT.

The chain links TRBV29-1 to TRBJ2-7, with 8 bases aligning to TRBD2. With V trimmed by 1 base and J by 3 bases, 8 bases remained unmatched. The germline V gene encodes CDR1 SQVTM and CDR2 ANQGSEA. The CDR3 runs to 15 residues. CDR3: CSVEGASGQNYEQYF. The CDR3 nucleotides are TGCAGCGTTGAAGGGGCTAGCGGGCAAAACTACGAGCAGTACTTC.

The V gene is TRBV28, the J gene TRBJ1-1, with D perhaps matching TRBD1 (6 bases). Germline V gene data show CDR1 as MDHEN and CDR2 as SYDVKM. The CDR3 consists of 15 residues. Trimming removed 3 bases from V and 1 base from J, with 12 bases in between. The CDR3 DNA follows: TGTGCCAGCAGTTTCTTTCCAGGGGCGAACACTGAAGCTTTCTTT. Protein sequence: CASSFFPGANTEAFF.